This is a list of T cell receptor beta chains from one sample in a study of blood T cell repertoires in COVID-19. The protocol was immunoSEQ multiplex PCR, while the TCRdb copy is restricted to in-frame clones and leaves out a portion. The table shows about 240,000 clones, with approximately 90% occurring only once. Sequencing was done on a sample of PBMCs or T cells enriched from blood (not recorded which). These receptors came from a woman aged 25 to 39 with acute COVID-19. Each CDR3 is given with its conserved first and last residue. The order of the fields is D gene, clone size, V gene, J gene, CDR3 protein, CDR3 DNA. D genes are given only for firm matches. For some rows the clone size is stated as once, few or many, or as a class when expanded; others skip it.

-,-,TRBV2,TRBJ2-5,CASKTEETQYF,TGTGCCAGCAAAACAGAAGAGACCCAGTACTTC
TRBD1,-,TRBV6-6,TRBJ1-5,CASSHTGVAGGNQPQHF,TGTGCCAGCAGTCATACCGGGGTGGCAGGGGGAAATCAGCCCCAGCATTTT
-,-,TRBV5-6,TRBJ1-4,CASSLGQPNEKLFF,TGTGCCAGCAGCTTGGGACAGCCTAATGAAAAACTGTTTTTT
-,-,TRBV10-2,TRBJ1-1,CASSHLGVFKEDTEAFF,TGCGCCAGCAGTCACCTCGGGGTGTTTAAGGAGGACACTGAAGCTTTCTTT
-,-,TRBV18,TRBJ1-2,CASSPDGVKEANYGYTF,TGTGCCAGCTCACCAGACGGGGTTAAAGAAGCTAACTATGGCTACACCTTC
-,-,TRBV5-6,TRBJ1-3,CASSLISSGNTIYF,TGTGCCAGCAGCTTGATTAGCTCTGGAAACACCATATATTTT
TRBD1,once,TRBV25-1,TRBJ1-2,CASSTGQGNGYTF,TGTGCCAGCAGTACAGGACAGGGGAATGGCTACACCTTC
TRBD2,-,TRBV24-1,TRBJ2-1,CATSDNHGRGGPNEQFF,TGTGCCACCAGTGACAATCATGGCCGGGGGGGCCCCAATGAGCAGTTCTTC
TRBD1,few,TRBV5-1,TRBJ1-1,CASSHDRAEAFF,TGCGCCAGCAGCCATGACAGGGCTGAAGCTTTCTTT
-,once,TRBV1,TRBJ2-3,CTSSRKGTSGGHHSGTQYF,TGCACCAGCAGCCGGAAAGGGACTAGCGGAGGGCATCACAGTGGTACGCAGTATTTT
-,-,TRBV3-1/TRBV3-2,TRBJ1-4,CASSQESGQVINEKLFF,TGTGCCAGCAGCCAAGAATCAGGGCAGGTGATTAATGAAAAACTGTTTTTT
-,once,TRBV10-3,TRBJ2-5,CATSDEGEETQYF,TGTGCCACCTCCGACGAGGGGGAAGAGACCCAGTACTTC
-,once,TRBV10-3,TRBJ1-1,CAIRRRQISNTEAFF,TGTGCCATCAGGCGGAGACAGATATCGAACACTGAAGCTTTCTTT
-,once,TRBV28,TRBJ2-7,CASREDTPSYEQYF,TGTGCCAGCAGGGAGGATACCCCGTCCTACGAGCAGTACTTC
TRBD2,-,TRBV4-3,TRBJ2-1,CASSQDPTRGGTYNEQFF,TGCGCCAGCAGCCAAGACCCCACTCGGGGGGGGACATACAATGAGCAGTTCTTC
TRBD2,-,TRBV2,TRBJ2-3,CASSYVAGGIADTQYF,TGTGCCAGCAGTTATGTAGCGGGGGGGATCGCAGATACGCAGTATTTT
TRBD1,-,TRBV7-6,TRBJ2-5,CASSDRGRQETQYF,TGTGCCAGCAGCGACAGGGGTCGCCAAGAGACCCAGTACTTC
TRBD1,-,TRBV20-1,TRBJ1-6,CSASDRDSHYKESPLHF,TGCAGTGCTAGTGATAGGGACAGCCATTACAAAGAGTCACCCCTCCACTTT
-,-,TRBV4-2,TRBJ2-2,CASLPGVSSIEESGELFF,TGTGCCAGCCTCCCGGGGGTTTCATCCATTGAGGAATCCGGGGAGCTGTTTTTT
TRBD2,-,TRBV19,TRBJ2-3,CASMGERGSTDTQYF,TGTGCCAGTATGGGTGAGCGGGGGAGCACAGATACGCAGTATTTT
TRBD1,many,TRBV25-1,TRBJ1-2,CASSSVEGQADYGYTF,TGTGCCAGCAGCAGTGTGGAGGGACAGGCTGACTATGGCTACACCTTC
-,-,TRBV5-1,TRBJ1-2,CASSQQGNGDYGYTF,TGCGCCAGCAGCCAACAGGGAAATGGTGACTATGGCTACACCTTC
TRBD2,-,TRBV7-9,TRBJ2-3,CASSPTSGEADTQYF,TGTGCCAGCAGCCCGACTAGCGGGGAAGCAGATACGCAGTATTTT
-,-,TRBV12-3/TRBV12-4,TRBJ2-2,CANRVGTGELFF,TGTGCCAACCGGGTGGGCACCGGGGAGCTGTTTTTT